These 32 T cell receptor beta chains came from one sample sequenced in a study. The TRBV12-4/TRBJ1-2 clonotypes were amplified using barcode primers with ligated adaptors. TCRdb used MiXCR to reprocess the multiplex PCR reads, holding one entry per CDR3 protein. The sample contains 900 to 1,000 distinct CDR3 sequences, under 3% of which appear only once. Treg sorting used a CD4+CD25+CD127-/low gate. Sequencing used Tregs sorted from blood. These TCRs come from a female donor with breast cancer.

By sample share, this clonotype is medium-sized. The chain links TRBV12-3 or TRBV12-4 to TRBJ1-2; D remains unclear. CDR3 length: 12 residues. With 2 bases removed from V and 8 bases from J, the gap between germline ends came to 9 bases. The CDR3 DNA reads TGTGCCAGCAGTTTAACGGGGTTAGGCTACACCTTC. Protein: CASSLTGLGYTF.

In this sample, this clonotype is medium-sized (0.01 to 0.1%). The V gene is TRBV12-3 or TRBV12-4, the J gene TRBJ1-2, with D tentatively TRBD1 (6 bases). V shed 5 bases and J shed 3 bases, with 19 bases lying between them. The CDR3 spans 16 residues. The DNA of the CDR3 is TGTGCCAGCAGTCCTACCCTAAACAGGGTACACTATGGCTACACCTTC. Translation gives CASSPTLNRVHYGYTF.

This clonotype rates as medium-sized (0.01 to 0.1%). The rearrangement links TRBV12-3 or TRBV12-4 to TRBJ1-2; D perhaps matches TRBD1 (6 bases). CDR3 size: 15 residues. The V gene lost 6 bases and the J gene lost 4 bases, with 18 bases spanning the gap. CDR3 in DNA: TGTGCCAGCAGCCGACATCTGACAGGTGGCTATGGCTACACCTTC. Translated, it gives CASSRHLTGGYGYTF.

By share, this clonotype counts as medium-sized. The chain combines TRBV12-3 or TRBV12-4 with TRBJ1-2, with TRBD1 identical over 7 bases. V shed 8 bases, J shed 5 bases, and the junction held 8 bases outside the gene matches. The CDR3 is 13 amino acids. The CDR3 DNA follows: TGTGCCAGCCATTACAGGGGAGGGTATGGCTACACCTTC. Amino acid sequence: CASHYRGGYGYTF.

This clonotype is termed medium-sized. CDR3 in amino acids: CASSFRQGRGGYTF. CDR3 coding DNA: TGTGCCAGCAGTTTCCGGCAGGGAAGGGGTGGCTACACCTTC. The genes are TRBV12-3 or TRBV12-4 and TRBJ1-2; a possible D gene is TRBD1 (5 bases). The V and J ends lost 3 bases and 7 bases respectively, with 15 bases between them. The CDR3 spans 14 residues.

This clonotype ranks as medium-sized (0.01 to 0.1%). The CDR3 reads CASSPVGYGYTF. CDR3 sequence (DNA): TGTGCCAGCAGCCCGGTCGGTTATGGCTACACCTTC. The chain couples TRBV12-3 or TRBV12-4 to TRBJ1-2; no firm D call. V lost 6 bases, J lost 5 bases, and 10 bases lay in between. The CDR3 has 12 residues.

This clonotype rates as medium-sized. J is TRBJ1-2 and V is TRBV12-3 or TRBV12-4, with a possible D match to TRBD1 (6 bases). Trimming removed 4 bases at V and 4 bases at J, with 16 bases between. The CDR3 loop spans 15 amino acids. The CDR3 spells CASSSLSQGIYGYTF. The DNA of the CDR3 is TGTGCCAGCAGTTCCCTAAGTCAGGGGATCTATGGCTACACCTTC.

This clonotype rates as medium-sized. The chain combines TRBV12-3 or TRBV12-4 with TRBJ1-2; 7 bases are shared with TRBD1. This CDR3 spans 14 amino acids. V was pared by 6 bases and J by 3 bases, with 7 bases of the junction left unmatched. CDR3 region: CASRQDRPYYGYTF. The CDR3 DNA follows: TGTGCCAGCAGGCAGGACAGGCCCTACTATGGCTACACCTTC.

By sample fraction, this clonotype is medium-sized. The germline gene is not matched at one end of the junction; a read error may be the cause. This chain connects TRBV12-3 or TRBV12-4 to TRBJ1-2, with D perhaps TRBD1 (6 bases). The CDR3 covers 15 residues. The DNA of the CDR3 is TGTGCCAGCAGTCTAGCCAACACAGGGATTATAGGCTACACCTTC. Amino acid sequence: CASSLANTGIIGYTF.

By share of the sample, this clonotype is medium-sized (0.01 to 0.1%). The chain has TRBV12-3 or TRBV12-4 and TRBJ1-2; D remains unclear. This CDR3 has 13 residues. Trimming took off 1 base at V and 7 bases at J, with 10 bases between the two ends. The CDR3 sequence: CASSLDGPSGYTF. CDR3 bases: TGTGCCAGCAGTTTAGACGGCCCGAGTGGCTACACCTTC.

Judged by abundance, this clonotype is medium-sized. The genes are TRBV12-3 or TRBV12-4 and TRBJ1-2, with 7 positions matching TRBD1. CDR3 length equals 13 residues. The V and J ends lost 9 bases and 1 base, in that order; junction bases with no gene match: 5. The CDR3 coding sequence is TGTGCCAGTGAGACAGGGCGTAACTATGGCTACACCTTC. Its protein is CASETGRNYGYTF.

This clonotype counts as large. The chain uses TRBV12-3 or TRBV12-4 and TRBJ1-2; D perhaps matches TRBD1 (6 bases). The V gene lost 4 bases and the J gene lost 7 bases, with 10 bases spanning the gap. The CDR3 contains 12 residues. CDR3 coding DNA: TGTGCCAGCAGTTCCACAGGGCTTGGCTACACCTTC. Translated: CASSSTGLGYTF.

This clonotype is large in the sample. CDR3 in DNA: TGTGCCAGCAGTCCCACTCATGACAGGGGATTCGGCTACACCTTC. Its translation: CASSPTHDRGFGYTF. The V and J genes are TRBV12-3 or TRBV12-4 and TRBJ1-2; 8 positions match TRBD1. The ends lost 5 bases at V and 8 bases at J; junction bases unmatched: 13. The CDR3 sequence is 15 residues long.

This clonotype is classed as medium-sized. V and J are TRBV12-3 or TRBV12-4 and TRBJ1-2; D is unclear. Trimming took off 7 bases at V and 11 bases at J, with 26 bases between the two ends. CDR3 length: 15 residues. The CDR3 nucleotides read TGTGCCAGCACCGAAGGCCCGTCGGGGAGGGCTGGGTACACCTTC. This translates into CASTEGPSGRAGYTF.

This clonotype is medium-sized within its sample. The V call is TRBV12-3 or TRBV12-4, the J call TRBJ1-2; D may be TRBD1 (6 bases). Trimming took off 4 bases at V and 5 bases at J, with 17 bases between the two ends. The CDR3 covers 15 residues. The DNA of the CDR3 is TGTGCCAGCAGTTCAGACAGGCGAGGGATATATGGCTACACCTTC. This encodes CASSSDRRGIYGYTF.

By proportion, this clonotype is medium-sized. The V gene is TRBV12-3 or TRBV12-4, the J gene TRBJ1-2; no clear D. The CDR3 consists of 13 residues. Trimming took off 3 bases at V and 1 base at J, with 6 bases between the two ends. The CDR3 region is CASSLSSNYGYTF. In DNA form, the CDR3 reads TGTGCCAGCAGTTTGTCCAGTAACTATGGCTACACCTTC.

Judged by abundance, this clonotype is medium-sized. This chain connects TRBV12-3 or TRBV12-4 to TRBJ1-2; D call uncertain. The ends were cut back, 2 bases at V and 7 bases at J, with 14 bases in the middle. This CDR3 spans 14 amino acids. CDR3 sequence reads: CASSLLTGVRGYTF. Here the CDR3 DNA reads TGTGCCAGCAGTTTACTCACCGGGGTTCGTGGCTACACCTTC.

In its sample, this clonotype is medium-sized. In DNA form, the CDR3 reads TGTGCCAGCAGTTTGACAGGGCCCTATGGCTACACCTTC. Protein sequence: CASSLTGPYGYTF. The chain combines TRBV12-3 or TRBV12-4 with TRBJ1-2, with TRBD1 matching over 7 bases. This CDR3 contains 13 residues. With V trimmed by 3 bases and J by 4 bases, 2 bases remained unmatched.

In its sample, this clonotype is medium-sized. The chain couples TRBV12-3 or TRBV12-4 to TRBJ1-2; maybe TRBD1 (5 bases). Trimming took 3 bases from V and 4 from J, leaving 9 bases between them. The CDR3 runs to 13 residues. Here the CDR3 DNA reads TGTGCCAGCAGTTTGGGACCCTCCTATGGCTACACCTTC. It codes for CASSLGPSYGYTF.

The genes are TRBV12-3 or TRBV12-4 and TRBJ1-2; 8 bases agree with TRBD1. With 4 bases clipped from V and 8 bases from J, the junction kept 6 bases outside the gene matches. The CDR3 contains 13 residues. The CDR3: CASSWTGTEGYTF. As DNA, the CDR3 is TGTGCCAGCAGTTGGACAGGGACGGAAGGCTACACCTTC.

This clonotype is judged medium-sized. This sequence joins TRBV12-3 or TRBV12-4 and TRBJ1-2; D remains ambiguous. CDR3 size: 12 residues. Trimming shortened V by 1 base and J by 7 bases, and 7 bases separated the two germline ends. The CDR3 DNA reads TGTGCCAGCAGTTTAGGATCGTCTGGCTACACCTTC. This codes for CASSLGSSGYTF.

This clonotype is medium-sized within its sample. This chain connects TRBV12-3 or TRBV12-4 to TRBJ1-2; the D gene is possibly TRBD1 (5 bases). The CDR3 totals 15 residues. The V gene lost 5 bases and the J gene lost 2 bases, with 15 bases spanning the gap. The CDR3 spells CASSPSGAKNYGYTF. CDR3 DNA: TGTGCCAGCAGTCCTAGTGGGGCGAAGAACTATGGCTACACCTTC.

This clonotype is deemed medium-sized. The gene calls are TRBV12-3 or TRBV12-4 and TRBJ1-2; no reliable D call. The V and J ends lost 5 bases and 6 bases respectively, with 7 bases between them. The CDR3 sequence is 11 residues long. DNA for the CDR3: TGTGCCAGCAGTACCTTAAATGGCTACACCTTC. Protein: CASSTLNGYTF.

This clonotype is termed medium-sized (0.01 to 0.1%). The rearrangement uses TRBV12-3 or TRBV12-4 and TRBJ1-2; 9 bases agree with TRBD1. This CDR3 comprises 13 residues. After removal of 4 bases from V and 8 bases from J, the junction contained 5 bases not matched to a gene. CDR3 DNA: TGTGCCAGCAGTTCTTGGGACAGGGACGGCTACACCTTC. It yields the protein CASSSWDRDGYTF.

This clonotype is deemed medium-sized. This rearrangement joins TRBV12-3 or TRBV12-4 to TRBJ1-2, with D hard to call. Trimming cost V 1 base and J 7 bases, with 16 bases left between them. CDR3 length: 15 amino acids. The CDR3 region is CASSLGSGLSGGYTF. The CDR3 region has the DNA TGTGCCAGCAGTTTAGGATCGGGCCTCTCGGGTGGCTACACCTTC.

Judged by abundance, this clonotype is medium-sized. J is TRBJ1-2 and V is TRBV12-3 or TRBV12-4, with D perhaps TRBD1 (6 bases). The CDR3 totals 13 residues. V was shortened by 5 bases and J by 5 bases, with 12 bases between the two germline ends. This CDR3 reads CASSPGEGYGYTF. The CDR3 DNA reads as TGTGCCAGCAGTCCAGGGGAAGGATATGGCTACACCTTC.

Only a few counts were recorded for this clonotype. The chain combines TRBV12-3 or TRBV12-4 with TRBJ1-2; D not certain. The CDR3 length is 11 residues. Trimming took 4 bases from V and 10 from J, leaving 10 bases between them. This CDR3 reads CASSYVGLYTF. The CDR3 coding sequence is TGTGCCAGCAGTTACGTAGGCCTCTACACCTTC.

By sample fraction, this clonotype is medium-sized. This rearrangement joins TRBV12-3 or TRBV12-4 to TRBJ1-2; tentative D call: TRBD1 (5 bases). The V end lost 5 bases, the J end lost 4 bases, and 17 bases lay between the germline ends. CDR3 length equals 15 residues. CDR3 sequence (DNA): TGTGCCAGCAGTACCCGCAAGGGGTACGGCTATGGCTACACCTTC. Translating gives CASSTRKGYGYGYTF.

In its sample, this clonotype is medium-sized (0.01 to 0.1%). The rearrangement joins TRBV12-3 or TRBV12-4 to TRBJ1-2, with a tentative D call TRBD1 (5 bases). Trimming cost V 7 bases and J 4 bases, with 19 bases left between them. This CDR3 is 15 amino acids long. Written as DNA, the CDR3 is TGTGCCAGCATAGCCTCCCACAGGAAGGGCTATGGCTACACCTTC. Residues: CASIASHRKGYGYTF.

This clonotype is medium-sized within its sample. The CDR3 reads CASTPGQNYGYTF. CDR3 bases: TGTGCCAGCACCCCGGGACAAAACTATGGCTACACCTTC. The V and J genes are TRBV12-3 or TRBV12-4 and TRBJ1-2, with a tentative D call TRBD1 (6 bases). This CDR3 contains 13 residues. Trimming pared 7 bases from V and 2 bases from J, leaving 11 bases between.

The J gene is TRBJ1-2, the V gene TRBV12-3 or TRBV12-4; D not resolved. The CDR3 is 14 amino acids. V was trimmed by 10 bases and J by 6 bases, leaving 21 bases between them. CDR3 residues: CATLPRSLGHGYTF. The CDR3 coding sequence is TGTGCCACCCTACCGAGATCCCTTGGGCATGGCTACACCTTC.

This clonotype is labeled as large (0.1 to 1%). This chain connects TRBV12-3 or TRBV12-4 to TRBJ1-2; D is perhaps TRBD1 (6 bases). Between the trimmed V and J ends, which lost 4 bases and 4 bases, there was a span of 16 bases. The CDR3 extends over 15 amino acids. Here the CDR3 reads CASSYTPGQIYGYTF. The CDR3 DNA is TGTGCCAGCAGTTACACCCCGGGACAAATCTATGGCTACACCTTC.